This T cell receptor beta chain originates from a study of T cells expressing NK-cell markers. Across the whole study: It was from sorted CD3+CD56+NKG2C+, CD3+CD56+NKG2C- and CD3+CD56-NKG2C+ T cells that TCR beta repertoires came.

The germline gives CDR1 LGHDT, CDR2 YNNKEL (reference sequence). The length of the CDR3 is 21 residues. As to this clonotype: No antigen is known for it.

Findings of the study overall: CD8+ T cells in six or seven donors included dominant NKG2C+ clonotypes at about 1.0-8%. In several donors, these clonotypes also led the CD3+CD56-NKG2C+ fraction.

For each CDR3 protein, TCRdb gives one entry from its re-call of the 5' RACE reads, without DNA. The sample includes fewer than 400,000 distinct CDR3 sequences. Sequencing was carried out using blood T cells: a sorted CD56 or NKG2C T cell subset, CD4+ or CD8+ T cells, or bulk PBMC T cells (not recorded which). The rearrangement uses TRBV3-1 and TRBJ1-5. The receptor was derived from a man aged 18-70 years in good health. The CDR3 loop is CASCQETPPQGSYYSNQPQHF. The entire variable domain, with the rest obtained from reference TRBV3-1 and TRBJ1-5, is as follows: DTAVSQTPKYLVTQMGNDKSIKCEQNLGHDTMYWYKQDSKKFLKIMFSYNNKELIINETVPNRFSPKSPDKAHLNLHINSLELGDSAVYFCASCQETPPQGSYYSNQPQHFGDGTRLSIL.